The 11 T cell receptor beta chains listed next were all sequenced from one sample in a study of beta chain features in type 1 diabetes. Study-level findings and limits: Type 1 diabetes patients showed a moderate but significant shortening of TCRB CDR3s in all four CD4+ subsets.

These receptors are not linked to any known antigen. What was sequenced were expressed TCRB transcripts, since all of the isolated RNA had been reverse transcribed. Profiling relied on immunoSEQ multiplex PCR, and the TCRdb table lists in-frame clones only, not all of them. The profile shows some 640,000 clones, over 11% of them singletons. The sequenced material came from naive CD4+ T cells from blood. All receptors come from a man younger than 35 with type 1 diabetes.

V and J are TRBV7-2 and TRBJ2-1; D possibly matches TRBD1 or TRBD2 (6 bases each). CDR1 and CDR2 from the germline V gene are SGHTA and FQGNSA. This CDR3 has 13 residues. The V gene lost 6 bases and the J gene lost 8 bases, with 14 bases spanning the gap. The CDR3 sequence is CASSREGGDEQFF. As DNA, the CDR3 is TGTGCCAGCAGTCGAGAGGGGGGAGATGAGCAGTTCTTC.

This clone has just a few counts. CDR3 in amino acids: CSARQGSGNEQFF. In nucleotides, the CDR3 is TGCAGCGCCCGACAGGGATCGGGGAATGAGCAGTTCTTC. The rearrangement uses TRBV29-1 and TRBJ2-1, with 7 bases fitting TRBD1. CDR1 is SQVTM and CDR2 is ANQGSEA in the germline V gene. The CDR3 contains 13 residues. V dropped 7 bases and J dropped 7; count of bases not matched to a gene: 10.

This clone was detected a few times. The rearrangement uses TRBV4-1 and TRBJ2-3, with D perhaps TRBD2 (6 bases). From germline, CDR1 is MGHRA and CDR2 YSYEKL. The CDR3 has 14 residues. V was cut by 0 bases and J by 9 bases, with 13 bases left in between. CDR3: CASSQEDTRGTQYF. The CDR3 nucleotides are TGCGCCAGCAGCCAAGAGGATACACGGGGGACGCAGTATTTT.

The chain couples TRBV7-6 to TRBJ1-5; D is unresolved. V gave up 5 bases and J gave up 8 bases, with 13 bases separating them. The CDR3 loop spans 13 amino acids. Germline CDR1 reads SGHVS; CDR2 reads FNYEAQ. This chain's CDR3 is CASSPLLGEPQHF. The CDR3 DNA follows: TGTGCCAGCAGCCCATTACTTGGAGAGCCCCAGCATTTT.

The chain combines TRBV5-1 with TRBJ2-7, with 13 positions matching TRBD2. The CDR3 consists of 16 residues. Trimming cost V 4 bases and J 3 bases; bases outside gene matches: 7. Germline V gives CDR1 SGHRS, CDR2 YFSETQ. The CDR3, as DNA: TGCGCCAGCAGCGCGGGACTAGCGGGACTAATCTACGAGCAGTACTTC. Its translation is CASSAGLAGLIYEQYF.

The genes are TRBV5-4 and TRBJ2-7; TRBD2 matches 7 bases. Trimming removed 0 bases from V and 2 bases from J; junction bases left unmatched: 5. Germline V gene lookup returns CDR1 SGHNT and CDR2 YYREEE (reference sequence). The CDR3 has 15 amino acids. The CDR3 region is CASSLEASGPYEQYF. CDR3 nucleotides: TGTGCCAGCAGCTTGGAGGCTAGCGGCCCCTACGAGCAGTACTTC. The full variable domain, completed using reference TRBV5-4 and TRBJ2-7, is ETGVTQSPTHLIKTRGQQVTLRCSSQSGHNTVSWYQQALGQGPQFIFQYYREEENGRGNFPPRFSGLQFPNYSSELNVNALELDDSALYLCASSLEASGPYEQYFGPGTRLTVT.

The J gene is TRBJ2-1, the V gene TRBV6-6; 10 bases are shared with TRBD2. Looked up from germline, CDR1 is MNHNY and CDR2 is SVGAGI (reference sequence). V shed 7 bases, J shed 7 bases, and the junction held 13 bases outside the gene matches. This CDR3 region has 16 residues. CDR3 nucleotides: TGTGCCAGCATCCCCGCCTATAGCGGGGGGCGGAATGAGCAGTTCTTC. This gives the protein CASIPAYSGGRNEQFF.

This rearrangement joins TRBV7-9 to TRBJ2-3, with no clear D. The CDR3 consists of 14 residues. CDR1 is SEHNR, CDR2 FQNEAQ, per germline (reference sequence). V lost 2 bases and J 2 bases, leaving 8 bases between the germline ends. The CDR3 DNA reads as TGTGCCAGCAGCTTAAGGGATTACACAGATACGCAGTATTTT. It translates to CASSLRDYTDTQYF.

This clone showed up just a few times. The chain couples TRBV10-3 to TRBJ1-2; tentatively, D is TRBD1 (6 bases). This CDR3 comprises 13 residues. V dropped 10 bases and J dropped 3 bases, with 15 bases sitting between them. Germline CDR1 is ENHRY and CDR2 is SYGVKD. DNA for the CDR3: TGTGCCAACGGGGGCAGTGGAGACTATGGCTACACCTTC. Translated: CANGGSGDYGYTF.

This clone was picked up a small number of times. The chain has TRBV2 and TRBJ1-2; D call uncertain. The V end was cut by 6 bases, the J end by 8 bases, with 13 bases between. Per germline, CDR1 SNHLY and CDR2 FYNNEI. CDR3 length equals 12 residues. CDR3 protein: CASRNPNAGYTF. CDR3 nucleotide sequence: TGTGCCAGCAGAAATCCGAACGCCGGCTACACCTTC.

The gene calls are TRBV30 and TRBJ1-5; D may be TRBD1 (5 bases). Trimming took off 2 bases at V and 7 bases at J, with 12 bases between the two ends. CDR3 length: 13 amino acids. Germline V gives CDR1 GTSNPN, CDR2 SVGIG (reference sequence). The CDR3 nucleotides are TGTGCCTGGAGTCAACAGGAAGAGCAGCCCCAGCATTTT. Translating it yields CAWSQQEEQPQHF.